This T cell receptor beta chain was recovered during a study of PD-1 blockade in classical Hodgkin lymphoma. Sequenced by immunoSEQ multiplex PCR; TCRdb stores in-frame clones only, minus some. This sample has some 52,000 clones, with approximately 86% found just once. As for time point: cycle 4 day 1 (C4D1), after more than 5 weeks of nivolumab. Every patient was affected by relapse after autologous stem cell transplantation, while exposure to brentuximab vedotin was not uniform. The specimen comprised peripheral blood mononuclear cells (PBMCs), sampled before the fourth cycle of nivolumab. The receptor was isolated from a human donor with classical Hodgkin lymphoma.

CDR3 in DNA: TGTGCCAGCAGCGTAGATGCAGCGGCAAACACAGATACGCAGTATTTT. Amino acids: CASSVDAAANTDTQYF. The gene calls are TRBV9 and TRBJ2-3, with D perhaps TRBD2 (5 bases). The CDR3 is 16 residues long. V lost 0 bases and J lost 2, with 13 bases in between. The germline CDR1 and CDR2 sequences are SGDLS and YYNGEE.